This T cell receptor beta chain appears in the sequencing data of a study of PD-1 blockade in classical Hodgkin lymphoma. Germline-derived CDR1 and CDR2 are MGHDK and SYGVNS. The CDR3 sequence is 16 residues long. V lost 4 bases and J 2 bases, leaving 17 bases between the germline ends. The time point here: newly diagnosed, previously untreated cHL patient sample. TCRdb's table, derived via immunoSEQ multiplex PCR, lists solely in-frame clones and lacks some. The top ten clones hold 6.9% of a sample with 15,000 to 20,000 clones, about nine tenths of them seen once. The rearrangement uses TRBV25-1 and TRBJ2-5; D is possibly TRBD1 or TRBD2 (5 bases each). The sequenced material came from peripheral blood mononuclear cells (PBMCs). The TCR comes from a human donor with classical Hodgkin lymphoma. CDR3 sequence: CASSVGAGTQQETQYF. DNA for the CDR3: TGTGCCAGCAGTGTGGGTGCCGGGACGCAACAAGAGACCCAGTACTTC.